The 2 T cell receptor beta chains presented below share a single source sample, sequenced in a study of T cells in Graves' hyperthyroidism and ophthalmopathy. Authors of the study amplified TCR beta CDR3 regions from RNA transcripts. Initially, a first-round RT-PCR of the TCR CDR3 employed the HTBI primer set. TCRdb called the multiplex PCR reads again in MiXCR, with one record for every CDR3 protein. Of approximately 200,000 distinct CDR3 sequences listed, approximately 16% are singletons. The sequencing sample was made of blood. All receptors derive from a man aged 35 to 55 with Graves' hyperthyroidism.

This clonotype was observed at least ten times. The chain couples TRBV7-9 to TRBJ2-1; 12 bases fit TRBD2. Germline assignment: CDR1 SEHNR and CDR2 FQNEAQ (reference sequence). With 0 bases clipped from V and 8 bases from J, the junction kept 5 bases outside the gene matches. The CDR3 loop spans 16 amino acids. CDR3 coding DNA: TGTGCCAGCAGCTTAGCGCCTAGCGGGGGGGCCGATGAGCAGTTCTTC. Its protein is CASSLAPSGGADEQFF.

In its sample, this clonotype was seen many times. The V and J genes are TRBV28 and TRBJ1-4, with a tentative D call TRBD1 (6 bases). Germline CDR1 MDHEN, CDR2 SYDVKM. The CDR3 covers 14 residues. Trimming removed 6 bases from V and 7 bases from J, with 15 bases in between. The CDR3 bases are TGTGCCAGCAGACAACAGGGTCCGGGTGAAAAACTGTTTTTT. Its protein is CASRQQGPGEKLFF.